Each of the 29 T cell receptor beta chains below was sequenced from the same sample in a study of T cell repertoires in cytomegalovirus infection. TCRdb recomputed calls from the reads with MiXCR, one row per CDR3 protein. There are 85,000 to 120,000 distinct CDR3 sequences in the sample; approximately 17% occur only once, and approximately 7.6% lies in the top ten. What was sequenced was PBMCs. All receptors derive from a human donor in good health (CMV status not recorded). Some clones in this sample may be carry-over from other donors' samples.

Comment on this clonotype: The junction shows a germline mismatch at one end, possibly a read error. CDR3 DNA sequence: TGTTCTAGTGGTTTGGTAAGGGCAGGGGGTGTTTCCGGGGAGCTGTTTTTT. Translated: CSSGLVRAGGVSGELFF. This chain links TRBV12-5 with TRBJ2-2; TRBD1 aligns across 7 bases. Germline CDR1 LGHNT, CDR2 FRNRAP. The CDR3 runs to 17 residues.

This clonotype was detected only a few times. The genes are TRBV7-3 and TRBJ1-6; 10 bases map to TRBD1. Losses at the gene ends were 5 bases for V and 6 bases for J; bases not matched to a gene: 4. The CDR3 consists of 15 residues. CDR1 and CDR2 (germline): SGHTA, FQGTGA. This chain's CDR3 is CASSPRDRGNSPLHF. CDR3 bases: TGTGCCAGCAGCCCCCGGGACAGGGGTAATTCACCCCTCCACTTT.

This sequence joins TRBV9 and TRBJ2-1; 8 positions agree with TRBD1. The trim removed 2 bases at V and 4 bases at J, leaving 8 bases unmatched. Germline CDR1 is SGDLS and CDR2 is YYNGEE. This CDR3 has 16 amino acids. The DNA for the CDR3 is TGTGCCAGCAGCGTTTTGGGACAGGTCCCTTACAATGAGCAGTTCTTC. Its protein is CASSVLGQVPYNEQFF.

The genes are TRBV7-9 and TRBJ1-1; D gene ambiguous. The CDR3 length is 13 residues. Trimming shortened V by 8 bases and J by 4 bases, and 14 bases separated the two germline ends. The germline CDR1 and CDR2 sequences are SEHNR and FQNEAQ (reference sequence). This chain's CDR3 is CASGGRESTEAFF. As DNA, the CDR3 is TGTGCCAGCGGTGGGCGAGAGAGCACTGAAGCTTTCTTT.

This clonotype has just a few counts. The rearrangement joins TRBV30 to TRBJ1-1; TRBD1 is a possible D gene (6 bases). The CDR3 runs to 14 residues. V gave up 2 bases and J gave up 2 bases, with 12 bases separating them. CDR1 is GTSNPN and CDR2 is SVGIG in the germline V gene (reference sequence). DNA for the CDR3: TGTGCCTGGAGTTCCGGACAGAGAAACACTGAAGCTTTCTTT. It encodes CAWSSGQRNTEAFF.

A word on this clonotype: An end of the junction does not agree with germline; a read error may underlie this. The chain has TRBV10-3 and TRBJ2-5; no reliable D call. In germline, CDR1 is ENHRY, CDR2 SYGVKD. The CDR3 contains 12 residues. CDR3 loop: CAFSEPQGTQYF. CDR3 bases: TGTGCCTTCAGTGAGCCCCAAGGTACCCAGTACTTC.

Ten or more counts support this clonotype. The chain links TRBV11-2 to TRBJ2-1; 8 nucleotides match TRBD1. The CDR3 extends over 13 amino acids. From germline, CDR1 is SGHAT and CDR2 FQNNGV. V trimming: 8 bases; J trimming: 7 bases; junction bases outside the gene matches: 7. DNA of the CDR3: TGTGCCAGCTCTTTCCAGGGGGCGAATGAGCAGTTCTTC. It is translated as CASSFQGANEQFF.

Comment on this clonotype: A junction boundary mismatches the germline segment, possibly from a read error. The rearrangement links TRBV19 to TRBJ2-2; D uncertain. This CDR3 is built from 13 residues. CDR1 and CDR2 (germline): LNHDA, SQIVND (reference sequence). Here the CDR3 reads CASSRPYTGELFF. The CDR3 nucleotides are TGTGCCAGCAGTAGACCATACACCGGGGAGCTGTTTTTT.

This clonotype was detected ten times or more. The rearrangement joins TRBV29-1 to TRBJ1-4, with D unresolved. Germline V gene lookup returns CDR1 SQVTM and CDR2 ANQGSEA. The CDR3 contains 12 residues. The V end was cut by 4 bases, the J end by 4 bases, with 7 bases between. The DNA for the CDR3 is TGCAGCGTTGGGGAATTTAATGAAAAACTGTTTTTT. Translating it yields CSVGEFNEKLFF.

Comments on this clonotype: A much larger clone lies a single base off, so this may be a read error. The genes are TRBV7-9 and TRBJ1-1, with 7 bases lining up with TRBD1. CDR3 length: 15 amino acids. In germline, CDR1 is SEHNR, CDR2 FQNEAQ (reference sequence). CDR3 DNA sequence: TGTGTCAGCAGCGGATCGACAGGGCGGAACACTGAAGCTTTCTTT. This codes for CVSSGSTGRNTEAFF.

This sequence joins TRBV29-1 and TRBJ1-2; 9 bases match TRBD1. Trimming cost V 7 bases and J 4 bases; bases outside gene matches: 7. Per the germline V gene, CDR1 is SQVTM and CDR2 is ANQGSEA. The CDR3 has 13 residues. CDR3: CSAPGQGIYGYTF. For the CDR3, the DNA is TGCAGCGCGCCGGGACAGGGTATCTATGGCTACACCTTC.

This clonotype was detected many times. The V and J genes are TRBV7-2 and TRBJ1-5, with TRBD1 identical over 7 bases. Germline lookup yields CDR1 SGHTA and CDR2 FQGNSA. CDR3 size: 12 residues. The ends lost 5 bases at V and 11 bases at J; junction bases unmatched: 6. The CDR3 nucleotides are TGTGCCAGCAGCCTAGACAGGGCGACCCAGCATTTT. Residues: CASSLDRATQHF.

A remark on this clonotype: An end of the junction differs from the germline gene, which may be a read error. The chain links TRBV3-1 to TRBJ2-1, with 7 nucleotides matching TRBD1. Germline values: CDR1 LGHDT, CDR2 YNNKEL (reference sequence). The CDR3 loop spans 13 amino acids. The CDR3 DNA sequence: TGTGCCATCAGCCAACCAGATCGGGACAGTCTTTTCTTC. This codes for CAISQPDRDSLFF.

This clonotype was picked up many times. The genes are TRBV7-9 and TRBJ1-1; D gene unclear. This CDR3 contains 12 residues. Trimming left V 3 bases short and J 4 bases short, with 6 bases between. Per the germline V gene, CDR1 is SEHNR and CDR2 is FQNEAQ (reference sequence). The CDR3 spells CASSFTSTEAFF. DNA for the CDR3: TGTGCCAGCAGCTTCACAAGCACTGAAGCTTTCTTT.

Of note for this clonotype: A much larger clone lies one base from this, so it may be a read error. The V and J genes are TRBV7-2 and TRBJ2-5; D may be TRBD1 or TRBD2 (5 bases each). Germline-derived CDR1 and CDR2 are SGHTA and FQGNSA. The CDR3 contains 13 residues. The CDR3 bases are TGTGCCAGCTGCTTAGTGAGGGGAGAGACCCAGTACTTC. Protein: CASCLVRGETQYF.

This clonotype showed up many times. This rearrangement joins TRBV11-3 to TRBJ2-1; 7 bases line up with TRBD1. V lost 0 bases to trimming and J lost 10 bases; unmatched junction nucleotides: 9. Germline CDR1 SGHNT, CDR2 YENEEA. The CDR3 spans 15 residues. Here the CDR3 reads CASSLEGGVGKEQFF. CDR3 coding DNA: TGTGCCAGCAGCTTAGAAGGGGGCGTGGGGAAGGAGCAGTTCTTC.

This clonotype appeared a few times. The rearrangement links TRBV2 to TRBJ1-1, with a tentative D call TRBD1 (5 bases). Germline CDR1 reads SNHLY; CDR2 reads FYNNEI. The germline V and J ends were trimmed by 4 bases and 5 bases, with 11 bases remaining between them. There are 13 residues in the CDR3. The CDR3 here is CASSGGENTEAFF. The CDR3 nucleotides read TGTGCCAGCAGTGGGGGGGAGAATACTGAAGCTTTCTTT.

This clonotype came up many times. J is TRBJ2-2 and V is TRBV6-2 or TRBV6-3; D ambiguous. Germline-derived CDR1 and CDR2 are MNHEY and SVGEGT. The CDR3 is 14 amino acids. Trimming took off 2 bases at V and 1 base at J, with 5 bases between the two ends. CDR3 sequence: CASSYQMNTGELFF. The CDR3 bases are TGTGCCAGCAGTTACCAGATGAACACCGGGGAGCTGTTTTTT.

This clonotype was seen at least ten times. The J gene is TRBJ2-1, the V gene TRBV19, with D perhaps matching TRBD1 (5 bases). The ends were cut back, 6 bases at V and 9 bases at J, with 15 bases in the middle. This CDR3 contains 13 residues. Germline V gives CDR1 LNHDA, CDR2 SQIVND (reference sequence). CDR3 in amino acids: CASSYQGSGEQFF. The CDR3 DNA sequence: TGTGCCAGTAGCTATCAGGGTTCGGGTGAGCAGTTCTTC.

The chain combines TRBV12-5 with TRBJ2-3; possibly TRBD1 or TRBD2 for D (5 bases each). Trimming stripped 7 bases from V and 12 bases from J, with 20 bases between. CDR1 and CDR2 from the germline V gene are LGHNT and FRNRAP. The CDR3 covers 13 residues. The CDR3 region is CASASLGTSIQYF. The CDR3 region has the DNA TGTGCTAGTGCCTCCCTCGGGACGAGTATCCAGTATTTT.

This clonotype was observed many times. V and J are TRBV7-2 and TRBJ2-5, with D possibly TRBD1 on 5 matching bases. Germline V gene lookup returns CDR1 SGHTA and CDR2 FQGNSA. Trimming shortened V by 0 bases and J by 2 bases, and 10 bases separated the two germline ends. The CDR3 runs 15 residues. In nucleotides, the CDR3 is TGTGCCAGCAGCTTAGCGTGGGGCAAACAAGAGACCCAGTACTTC. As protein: CASSLAWGKQETQYF.

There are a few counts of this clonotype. The CDR3 protein is CASSYNGGNTIYF. DNA for the CDR3: TGTGCCAGCAGTTACAATGGTGGAAACACCATATATTTT. The chain employs TRBV6-8 and TRBJ1-3; the D is unclear. Germline V gene lookup returns CDR1 MNHGY and CDR2 SAAAGT. The CDR3 consists of 13 residues. V shed 2 bases and J shed 3 bases, with 5 bases lying between them.

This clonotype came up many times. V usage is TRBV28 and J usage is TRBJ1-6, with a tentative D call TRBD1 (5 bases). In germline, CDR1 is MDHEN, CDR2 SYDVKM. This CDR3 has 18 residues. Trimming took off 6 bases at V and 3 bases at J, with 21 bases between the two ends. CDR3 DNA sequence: TGTGCCAGCAGCCCACAACAGGCCTTTCGTCGCTATAATTCACCCCTCCACTTT. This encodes CASSPQQAFRRYNSPLHF.

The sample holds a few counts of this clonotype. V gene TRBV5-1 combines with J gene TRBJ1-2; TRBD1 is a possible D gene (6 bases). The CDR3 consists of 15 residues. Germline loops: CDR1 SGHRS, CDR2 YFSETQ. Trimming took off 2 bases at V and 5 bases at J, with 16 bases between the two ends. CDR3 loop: CASSLEGGQLYGYTF. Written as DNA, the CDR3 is TGCGCCAGCAGCTTAGAAGGCGGACAGCTATATGGCTACACCTTC.

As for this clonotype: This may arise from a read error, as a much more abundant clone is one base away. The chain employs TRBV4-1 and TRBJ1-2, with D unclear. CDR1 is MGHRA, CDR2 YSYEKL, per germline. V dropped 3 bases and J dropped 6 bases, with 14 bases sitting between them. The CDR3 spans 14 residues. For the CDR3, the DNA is TGCGCCAGCAGCCAGCACTGGAATGGAGATGGCTACACCTTC. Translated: CASSQHWNGDGYTF.

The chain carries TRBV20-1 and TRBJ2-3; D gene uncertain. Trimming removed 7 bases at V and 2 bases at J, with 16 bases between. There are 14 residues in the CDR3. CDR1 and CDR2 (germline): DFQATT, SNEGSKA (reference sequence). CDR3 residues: CSGVIGLTTDTQYF. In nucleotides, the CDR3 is TGCAGTGGAGTAATAGGTTTAACCACAGATACGCAGTATTTT.

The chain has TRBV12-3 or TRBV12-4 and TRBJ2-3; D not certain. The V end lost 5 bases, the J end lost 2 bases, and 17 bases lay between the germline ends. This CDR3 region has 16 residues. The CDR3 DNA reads TGTGCCAGCAGTCCCACCTACGGCCCCCTCACAGATACGCAGTATTTT. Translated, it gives CASSPTYGPLTDTQYF.

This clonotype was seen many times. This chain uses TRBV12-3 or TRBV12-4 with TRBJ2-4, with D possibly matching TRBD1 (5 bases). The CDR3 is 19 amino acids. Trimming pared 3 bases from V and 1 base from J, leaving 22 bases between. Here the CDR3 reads CASSLIRISGLLAKNIQYF. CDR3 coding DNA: TGTGCCAGCAGTTTGATTCGCATCTCAGGGCTGTTGGCCAAAAACATTCAGTACTTC.

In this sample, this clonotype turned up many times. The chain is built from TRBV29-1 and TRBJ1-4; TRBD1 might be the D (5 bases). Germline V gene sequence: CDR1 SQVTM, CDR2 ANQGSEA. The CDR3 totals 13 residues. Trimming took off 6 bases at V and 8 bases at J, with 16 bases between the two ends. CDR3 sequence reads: CSVPGLPGEKLFF. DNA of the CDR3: TGCAGCGTACCGGGACTCCCGGGAGAAAAACTGTTTTTT.